The 3 T cell receptor beta chains presented below share a single source sample, sequenced in a study of regulatory T cells in long-lasting Graves disease. As to time point: newly diagnosed GD, antithyroid drugs for less than 3 months. The TCR library was made from RNA extracted from PBMCs. CDR3-region Arm-PCR and iRepertoire HTBI primers produced the TCR beta libraries. TCRdb re-called the multiplex PCR reads with MiXCR, one entry per CDR3 protein. Here the sample spans 530,000 or so distinct CDR3 sequences, more than 15% being singletons. The same data also contributed to another study, on T cells in Graves' hyperthyroidism and ophthalmopathy.

Specimen: peripheral blood mononuclear cells (PBMCs), collected at new diagnosis, from a patient treated with antithyroid drugs. These TCRs come from a young man with Graves disease.

This clonotype has a handful of counts. V is TRBV11-2 and J is TRBJ2-3, with D possibly matching TRBD2 (6 bases). Germline V gives CDR1 SGHAT, CDR2 FQNNGV. V was pared by 1 base and J by 2 bases, with 13 bases between. The CDR3 is 16 residues long. The chain's CDR3 is CASSLVWTTPTDTQYF. In nucleotides, the CDR3 is TGTGCCAGCAGCTTAGTGTGGACTACTCCCACAGATACGCAGTATTTT.

The V call is TRBV4-1, the J call TRBJ1-2, with D possibly matching TRBD1 (6 bases). Trimming stripped 3 bases from V and 5 bases from J, with 13 bases between. The CDR3 extends over 14 amino acids. Looked up from germline, CDR1 is MGHRA and CDR2 is YSYEKL. DNA for the CDR3: TGCGCCAGCAGCCAGGGGGGGCGAGATTATGGCTACACCTTC. Translation: CASSQGGRDYGYTF.

The rearrangement uses TRBV7-3 and TRBJ1-2, with D perhaps matching TRBD1 (6 bases). CDR1 and CDR2 (germline): SGHTA, FQGTGA. V dropped 0 bases and J dropped 7 bases, with 9 bases sitting between them. This CDR3 has 13 amino acids. The CDR3 here is CASSLTGASGYTF. The CDR3 nucleotides are TGTGCCAGCAGCTTAACGGGGGCGAGTGGCTACACCTTC.